The TCR beta chain under discussion was sequenced for a study of tumor and adjacent non-tumor tissue in lung cancer. A modified ARM-PCR protocol with three rounds of nested PCR amplified TCRbeta. Using its own MiXCR run on the multiplex PCR reads, TCRdb lists one record per CDR3 protein. This table has around 86,000 distinct CDR3 sequences, around 77% appearing once. Germline V gives CDR1 LGHNA, CDR2 YNFKEQ. CDR3 length equals 16 residues. No cell sorting was done before RNA was extracted from the tissue. Concerning this clonotype: At one of its ends the junction is not consistent with the germline gene, which may arise from a read error.

The receptor was isolated from a woman in her thirties or forties with non-small cell lung cancer. Source material: lung tumor tissue. V and J are TRBV4-2 and TRBJ2-7; maybe TRBD2 (6 bases). The CDR3 bases are TGTGTCAGCTGCCGCGGAGGCGGGATTGACTCCTACGAGCAGTACTTC. Translating it yields CVSCRGGGIDSYEQYF.